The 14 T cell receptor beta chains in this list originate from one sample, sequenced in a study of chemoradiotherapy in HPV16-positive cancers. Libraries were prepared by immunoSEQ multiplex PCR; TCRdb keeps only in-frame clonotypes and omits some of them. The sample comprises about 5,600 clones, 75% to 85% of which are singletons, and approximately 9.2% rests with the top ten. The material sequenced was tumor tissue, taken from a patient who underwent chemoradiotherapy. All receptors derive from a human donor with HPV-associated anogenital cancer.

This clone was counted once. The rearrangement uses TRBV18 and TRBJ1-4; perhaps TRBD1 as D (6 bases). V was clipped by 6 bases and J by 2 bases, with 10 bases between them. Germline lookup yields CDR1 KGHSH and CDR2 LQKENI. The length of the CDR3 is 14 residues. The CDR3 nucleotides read TGTGCCAGCTCCCGACAGGCGACTAATGAAAAACTGTTTTTT. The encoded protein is CASSRQATNEKLFF.

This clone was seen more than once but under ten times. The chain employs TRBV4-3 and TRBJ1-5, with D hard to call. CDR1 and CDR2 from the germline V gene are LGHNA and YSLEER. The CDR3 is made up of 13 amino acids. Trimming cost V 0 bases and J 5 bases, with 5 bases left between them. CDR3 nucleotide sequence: TGCGCCAGCAGCCAAGATTGGGATCAGCCCCAGCATTTT. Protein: CASSQDWDQPQHF.

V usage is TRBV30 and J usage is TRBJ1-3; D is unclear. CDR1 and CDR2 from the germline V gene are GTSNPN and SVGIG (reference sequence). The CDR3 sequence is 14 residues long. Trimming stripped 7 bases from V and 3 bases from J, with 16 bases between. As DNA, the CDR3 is TGTGCCTACCAGGAAGTATGGGGTGGAAACACCATATATTTT. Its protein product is CAYQEVWGGNTIYF. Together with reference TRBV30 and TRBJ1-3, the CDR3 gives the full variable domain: SQTIHQWPATLVQPVGSPLSLECTVEGTSNPNLYWYRQAAGRGLQLLFYSVGIGQISSEVPQNLSASRPQDRQFILSSKKLLLSDSGFYLCAYQEVWGGNTIYFGEGSWLTVV.

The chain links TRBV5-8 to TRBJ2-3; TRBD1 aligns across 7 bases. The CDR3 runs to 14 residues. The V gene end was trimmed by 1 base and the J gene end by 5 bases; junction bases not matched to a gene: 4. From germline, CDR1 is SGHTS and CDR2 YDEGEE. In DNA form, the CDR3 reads TGTGCCAGCAGCTTGTCAGGGGGAGTAGATACGCAGTATTTT. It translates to CASSLSGGVDTQYF.

Here the CDR3 reads CASSRTGGSPLHF. CDR3 bases: TGTGCCAGCAGTCGGACAGGGGGGTCACCCCTCCACTTT. V usage is TRBV11-2 and J usage is TRBJ1-6, with 10 positions matching TRBD1. CDR1 and CDR2 (germline): SGHAT, FQNNGV. V gave up 6 bases and J gave up 10 bases; unmatched junction bases: 3. The CDR3 spans 13 residues.

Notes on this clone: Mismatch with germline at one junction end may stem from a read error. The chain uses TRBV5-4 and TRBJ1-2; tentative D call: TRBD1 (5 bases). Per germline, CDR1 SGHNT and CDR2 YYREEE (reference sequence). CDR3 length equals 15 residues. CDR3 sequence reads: CASSLFSGSPYDYTF. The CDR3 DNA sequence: TGTGCCAGCAGCTTATTCTCAGGGAGTCCCTATGACTACACCTTC.

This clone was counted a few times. The CDR3 region has the DNA TGTGCCCGTGGGGGCCCAAGGGCCCCAGATACGCAGTATTTT. Protein sequence: CARGGPRAPDTQYF. The rearrangement links TRBV19 to TRBJ2-3, with D possibly being TRBD1 (6 bases). The CDR3 has 14 residues. V dropped 11 bases and J dropped 4 bases, with 19 bases sitting between them. The germline gives CDR1 LNHDA, CDR2 SQIVND (reference sequence).

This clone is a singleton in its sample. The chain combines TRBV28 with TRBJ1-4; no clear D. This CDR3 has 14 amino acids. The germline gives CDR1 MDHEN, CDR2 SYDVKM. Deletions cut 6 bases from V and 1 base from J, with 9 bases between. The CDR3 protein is CASRGPITNEKLFF. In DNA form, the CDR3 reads TGTGCCAGCAGGGGCCCTATAACTAATGAAAAACTGTTTTTT.

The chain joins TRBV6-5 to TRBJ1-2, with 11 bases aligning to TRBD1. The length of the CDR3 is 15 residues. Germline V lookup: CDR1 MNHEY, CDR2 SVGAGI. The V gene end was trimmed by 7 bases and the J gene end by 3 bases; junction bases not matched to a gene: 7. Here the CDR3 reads CASTQDRGQDYGYTF. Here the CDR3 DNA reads TGTGCCAGCACTCAGGACAGGGGGCAGGACTATGGCTACACCTTC.

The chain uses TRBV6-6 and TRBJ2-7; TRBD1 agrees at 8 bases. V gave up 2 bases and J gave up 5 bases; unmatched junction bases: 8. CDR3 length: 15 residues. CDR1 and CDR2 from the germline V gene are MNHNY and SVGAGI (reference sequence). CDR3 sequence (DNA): TGTGCCAGCAGTTACACGAGACAGGGGTTCCACGAGCAGTACTTC. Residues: CASSYTRQGFHEQYF.

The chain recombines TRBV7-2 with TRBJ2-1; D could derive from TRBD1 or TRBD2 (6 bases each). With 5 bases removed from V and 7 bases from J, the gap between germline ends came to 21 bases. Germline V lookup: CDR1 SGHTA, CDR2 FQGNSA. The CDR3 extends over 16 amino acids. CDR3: CASSRGGGGLRNEQFF. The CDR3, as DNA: TGTGCCAGCAGCCGAGGGGGTGGGGGGCTTCGAAATGAGCAGTTCTTC.

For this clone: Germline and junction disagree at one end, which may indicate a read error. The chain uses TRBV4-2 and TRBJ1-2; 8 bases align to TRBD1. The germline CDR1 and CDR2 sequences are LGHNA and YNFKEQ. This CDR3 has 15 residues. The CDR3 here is CASSQDRTGSYGYGF. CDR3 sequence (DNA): TGTGCCAGCAGCCAAGATAGGACAGGGAGCTATGGCTACGGCTTC.

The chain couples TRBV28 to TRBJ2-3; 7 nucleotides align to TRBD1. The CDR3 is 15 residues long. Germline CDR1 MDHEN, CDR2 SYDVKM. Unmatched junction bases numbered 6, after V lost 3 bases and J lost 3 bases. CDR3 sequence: CASSFSRTGTDTQYF. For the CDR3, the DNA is TGTGCCAGCAGTTTCTCTCGGACAGGAACAGATACGCAGTATTTT.

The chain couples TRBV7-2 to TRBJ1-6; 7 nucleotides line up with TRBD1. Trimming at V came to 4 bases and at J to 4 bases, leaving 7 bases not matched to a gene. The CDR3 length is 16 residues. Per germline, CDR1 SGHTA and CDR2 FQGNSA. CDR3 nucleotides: TGTGCCAGCAGCTCAGTCGGGACAGCTTATAATTCACCCCTCCACTTT. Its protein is CASSSVGTAYNSPLHF.